Below are 25 T cell receptor beta chains sequenced from a single sample in a study of blood T cell repertoires in COVID-19 (dated by TCRdb to 2018 to 2021). Libraries were constructed by the immunoSEQ multiplex PCR assay. In TCRdb, the immuneACCESS table is reduced to in-frame sequences with V and J assigned. These tables do not hold every clone; where another copy was compared, an unresolved V gene accounts for under half, and the others remain unexplained. Within this sample are fewer than 200,000 clones, with around 90% of them counted one time only. The ten largest clones represent about 22% of the sample. Sample: peripheral blood. The receptor set was obtained from a man between 60 and 75 years old with active or convalescent COVID-19.

The J gene is TRBJ1-3, the V gene TRBV5-5; weak D call: TRBD1 (6 bases). The CDR3 loop spans 14 amino acids. V shed 0 bases and J shed 3 bases, with 7 bases lying between them. CDR1 and CDR2 from the germline V gene are SGHKS and YYEKEE (reference sequence). The chain's CDR3 is CASSLGGLGNTIYF. CDR3 sequence (DNA): TGTGCCAGCAGCTTGGGGGGGCTTGGAAACACCATATATTTT.

The chain employs TRBV5-1 and TRBJ2-3, with 8 bases that match TRBD1. Unmatched junction bases numbered 6, after V lost 0 bases and J lost 6 bases. Germline assignment: CDR1 SGHRS and CDR2 YFSETQ. There are 15 residues in the CDR3. Here the CDR3 reads CASSLGQGARDTQYF. In DNA form, the CDR3 reads TGCGCCAGCAGCTTGGGGCAGGGGGCGAGGGATACGCAGTATTTT.

The sample holds one count of this clone. The chain uses TRBV3-1 (or the pseudogene TRBV3-2) and TRBJ2-7; 12 positions match TRBD1. CDR1 is LGHDT, CDR2 YNNKEL, per germline (reference sequence). Trimming took 3 bases from V and 11 from J; bases not matched to a gene: 8. This CDR3 is 14 amino acids long. The CDR3 loop is CASSHRGTGGAKYF. The CDR3 coding sequence is TGTGCCAGCAGCCACAGGGGGACAGGGGGCGCTAAGTACTTC.

This rearrangement joins TRBV6-4 to TRBJ2-1; D uncertain. The V end was cut by 0 bases, the J end by 7 bases, with 10 bases between. Germline V gene sequence: CDR1 MRHNA, CDR2 SNTAGT. The CDR3 length is 14 residues. CDR3 sequence: CASSDSVVSNEQFF. CDR3 bases: TGTGCCAGCAGTGACTCAGTAGTCTCGAATGAGCAGTTCTTC.

V and J are TRBV12-3 or TRBV12-4 and TRBJ1-2; 9 bases line up with TRBD1. V was clipped by 6 bases and J by 8 bases; unmatched bases: 7. The CDR3 is made up of 13 amino acids. The CDR3 loop reads CASSPTGGRGYTF. CDR3 nucleotide sequence: TGTGCCAGCAGCCCCACAGGGGGCAGAGGCTACACCTTC.

The V call is TRBV5-5, the J call TRBJ2-5; 12 bases are a match to TRBD2. The CDR3 runs to 14 residues. Germline values: CDR1 SGHKS, CDR2 YYEKEE (reference sequence). The trim removed 4 bases at V and 3 bases at J, leaving 1 base unmatched. CDR3 in amino acids: CASSLAGGEETQYF. The CDR3 nucleotides are TGTGCCAGCAGCCTAGCGGGGGGGGAAGAGACCCAGTACTTC.

The chain recombines TRBV5-1 with TRBJ1-3; 9 bases match TRBD1. Germline V gives CDR1 SGHRS, CDR2 YFSETQ. This CDR3 is 16 amino acids long. Trimming at V came to 2 bases and at J to 2 bases, leaving 5 bases not matched to a gene. CDR3 protein: CASSFTGTGTGNTIYF. The CDR3 DNA follows: TGCGCCAGCAGCTTCACCGGGACAGGGACTGGAAACACCATATATTTT.

This chain links TRBV5-1 with TRBJ2-1, with TRBD1 identical over 7 bases. CDR1 and CDR2 (germline): SGHRS, YFSETQ. V lost 4 bases and J lost 2; bases outside the gene matches: 6. CDR3 length: 15 residues. The CDR3 DNA follows: TGCGCCAGCAGCCTGACAGGGAATCCCTACAATGAGCAGTTCTTC. Its protein is CASSLTGNPYNEQFF.

This clone was counted once. The chain recombines TRBV7-8 with TRBJ2-7; 14 nucleotides line up with TRBD2. V shed 0 bases, J shed 5 bases, and the junction held 12 bases outside the gene matches. CDR3 size: 19 residues. From germline, CDR1 is SGHVS and CDR2 FQNEAQ. The CDR3 nucleotides read TGTGCCAGCAGCTTAGCTTCCTCGACGACTAGCGGGGGGGCCAACGAGCAGTACTTC. This encodes CASSLASSTTSGGANEQYF.

On this clone: The same CDR3 also results from other DNA sequences found in this sample. The genes are TRBV20-1 and TRBJ2-1; D ambiguous. The CDR3 runs to 11 residues. Trimming took 3 bases from V and 7 from J, leaving 7 bases between them. The germline V gene has CDR1 DFQATT and CDR2 SNEGSKA (reference sequence). CDR3: CSASRQNEQFF. The CDR3 DNA reads TGCAGTGCTAGTCGACAAAATGAGCAGTTCTTC.

This sequence joins TRBV4-1 and TRBJ1-2; a weak D match, TRBD1 (6 bases). The length of the CDR3 is 16 residues. Germline V lookup: CDR1 MGHRA, CDR2 YSYEKL. V dropped 4 bases and J dropped 8 bases, with 23 bases sitting between them. This chain's CDR3 is CASSPLRSSGGDGYTF. The CDR3 nucleotides read TGCGCCAGCAGCCCACTTCGGTCATCGGGGGGCGACGGCTACACCTTC.

This clone has only one observation. This chain joins TRBV19 and TRBJ1-6, with a tentative D call TRBD1 (5 bases). Germline-derived CDR1 and CDR2 are LNHDA and SQIVND (reference sequence). CDR3 size: 14 residues. The V gene lost 6 bases and the J gene lost 7 bases, with 13 bases spanning the gap. The CDR3 region is CASSRQYENSPLHF. The CDR3 DNA reads TGTGCCAGTAGCCGACAGTACGAGAATTCACCCCTCCACTTT.

The CDR3 reads CASRLTGAYEQYF. CDR3 sequence (DNA): TGTGCCAGTAGATTGACAGGGGCCTACGAGCAGTACTTC. This sequence joins TRBV19 and TRBJ2-7, with TRBD1 matching over 8 bases. J was trimmed by 2 bases and V by 6 bases; bases with no gene match: 3. The CDR3 covers 13 residues. Germline-derived CDR1 and CDR2 are LNHDA and SQIVND (reference sequence). The whole variable domain, filled in from reference TRBV19 and TRBJ2-7, reads DGGITQSPKYLFRKEGQNVTLSCEQNLNHDAMYWYRQDPGQGLRLIYYSQIVNDFQKGDIAEGYSVSREKKESFPLTVTSAQKNPTAFYLCASRLTGAYEQYFGPGTRLTVT.

This chain links TRBV5-1 with TRBJ2-2; no firm D call. This CDR3 is 14 amino acids long. V lost 0 bases and J lost 2, with 5 bases in between. CDR1 is SGHRS, CDR2 YFSETQ, per germline. The CDR3 sequence: CASSLGRNTGELFF. CDR3 DNA: TGCGCCAGCAGCTTGGGTAGAAACACCGGGGAGCTGTTTTTT.

V is TRBV19 and J is TRBJ2-7, with D maybe TRBD2 (5 bases). V shed 1 base and J shed 3 bases, with 16 bases lying between them. The CDR3 extends over 16 amino acids. Germline CDR1 and CDR2: LNHDA and SQIVND (reference sequence). The CDR3 spells CASSIGGYKADYEQYF. DNA of the CDR3: TGTGCCAGTAGTATAGGGGGTTACAAAGCGGACTACGAGCAGTACTTC.

The J gene is TRBJ1-6, the V gene TRBV19, with D unresolved. Deletions cut 1 base from V and 8 bases from J, with 12 bases between. Germline-derived CDR1 and CDR2 are LNHDA and SQIVND (reference sequence). CDR3 size: 15 residues. CDR3 sequence: CASSIGTGIDSPLHF. In DNA, the CDR3 is TGTGCCAGTAGTATAGGAACGGGGATAGATTCACCCCTCCACTTT.

This clone was counted once. The rearrangement uses TRBV5-1 and TRBJ1-4, with 8 bases identical to TRBD1. Looked up from germline, CDR1 is SGHRS and CDR2 is YFSETQ. J was trimmed by 2 bases and V by 1 base; bases with no gene match: 1. The CDR3 consists of 15 residues. CDR3 sequence (DNA): TGCGCCAGCAGCTTGCAGGGGGCCACTAATGAAAAACTGTTTTTT. This gives the protein CASSLQGATNEKLFF.

The chain carries TRBV12-5 and TRBJ2-3, with 11 nucleotides matching TRBD2. This CDR3 region has 20 residues. CDR1 LGHNT and CDR2 FRNRAP come from the germline V gene. J was trimmed by 0 bases and V by 4 bases; bases with no gene match: 15. The CDR3 sequence: CASGSLAGGPESTSTDTQYF. CDR3 sequence (DNA): TGTGCTAGTGGTTCCCTAGCGGGGGGACCAGAATCGACTAGCACAGATACGCAGTATTTT.

The rearrangement uses TRBV10-3 and TRBJ2-5; D unresolved. This CDR3 has 13 amino acids. The V gene's germline CDR1 is ENHRY and CDR2 SYGVKD. V was clipped by 3 bases and J by 0 bases, with 5 bases between them. The CDR3 protein is CAISDGDQETQYF. The DNA of the CDR3 is TGTGCCATCAGTGACGGAGACCAAGAGACCCAGTACTTC.

Comments on this clone: Other DNA sequences in the sample encode the same CDR3. The chain has TRBV5-6 and TRBJ1-2; D is unresolved. V lost 0 bases and J lost 1, with 7 bases in between. This CDR3 has 14 amino acids. Germline assignment: CDR1 SGHDT and CDR2 YYEEEE. The CDR3 DNA sequence: TGTGCCAGCAGCTTGGGTCAGGTTAACTATGGCTACACCTTC. It specifies CASSLGQVNYGYTF.

The rearrangement joins TRBV2 to TRBJ1-1; 7 nucleotides match TRBD1. Germline lookup yields CDR1 SNHLY and CDR2 FYNNEI. The length of the CDR3 is 14 residues. J lost 7 bases, V lost 6 bases, and 11 bases had no gene match. In nucleotides, the CDR3 is TGTGCCAGCAGCGCTACAGGGGCTACTGGTGAAGCTTTCTTT. It codes for CASSATGATGEAFF.

This clone was picked up one time. The rearrangement joins TRBV6-5 to TRBJ1-2; the match to TRBD1 covers 10 bases. The germline CDR1 and CDR2 sequences are MNHEY and SVGAGI. The length of the CDR3 is 14 residues. Germline trimming cut 10 bases from V and 7 bases from J; bases unmatched to any gene: 12. This CDR3 is CATSDRGRESGYTF. The DNA for the CDR3 is TGTGCCACATCCGACAGGGGGCGGGAGTCTGGCTACACCTTC.

In this sample, this clone turned up a few times. The rearrangement uses TRBV6-5 and TRBJ1-1; D perhaps matches TRBD1 (6 bases). The germline CDR1 and CDR2 sequences are MNHEY and SVGAGI. This CDR3 is built from 14 residues. V shed 5 bases and J shed 6 bases, with 16 bases lying between them. The CDR3 DNA reads TGTGCCAGCAGTACGGGGGGCGCGAGGTCTGAAGCTTTCTTT. Its protein is CASSTGGARSEAFF.

The CDR3 DNA follows: TGTGCCAGCAGTAAGACAGGGGCGAGAGAAAAACTGTTTTTT. It is translated as CASSKTGAREKLFF. The V call is TRBV25-1, the J call TRBJ1-4; 8 bases align to TRBD1. Per germline, CDR1 MGHDK and CDR2 SYGVNS. V was pared by 5 bases and J by 8 bases, with 7 bases of the junction left unmatched. The CDR3 has 14 amino acids.

The V and J genes are TRBV7-3 and TRBJ2-2; 12 bases agree with TRBD1. From germline, CDR1 is SGHTA and CDR2 FQGTGA. V gave up 1 base and J gave up 5 bases; unmatched junction bases: 8. The CDR3 spans 18 residues. The CDR3 nucleotides read TGTGCCAGCAGCTTAATGGGGCCGGGACAGGGGGCGACCGGGGAGCTGTTTTTT. Its translation is CASSLMGPGQGATGELFF.